This is a list of T cell receptor beta chains from one sample in a study of shared clonotypes between healthy human individuals. Sequenced by immunoSEQ multiplex PCR; TCRdb stores in-frame clones only, minus some. The data contain 100,000 or so clones, roughly 70% of them singletons. Material: memory CD8+ T cells sorted from blood. Source of these receptors: a young woman in good health. Each CDR3 is given with its conserved first and last residue. Fields, in order: CDR3 length, J gene, D gene, clone size, V gene, CDR3 DNA, CDR3 protein. The D gene is left open where the match is weak. Clone size, where shown, is once, few, many, or a class for clones that have expanded.

cdr3_length: 13; j_call: TRBJ1-1; d_call: -; clone_size: once; v_call: TRBV6-1; cdr3_nt: TGTGCCAGCAGTGAATTAATAAAACTGAAGGCTTTCTTT; cdr3_aa: CASSELIKLKAFF
cdr3_length: 14; j_call: TRBJ2-7; d_call: -; clone_size: -; v_call: TRBV19; cdr3_nt: TGTGCCAGTAGTATAGGCGCAGGGCTCTACGAGCAGTACTTC; cdr3_aa: CASSIGAGLYEQYF
cdr3_length: 11; j_call: TRBJ2-1; d_call: -; clone_size: -; v_call: TRBV11-3; cdr3_nt: TGTGCCAGCAGCATGTACAATGAGCAGTTCTTC; cdr3_aa: CASSMYNEQFF
cdr3_length: 15; j_call: TRBJ2-7; d_call: -; clone_size: -; v_call: TRBV10-3; cdr3_nt: TGTGCCATCAGTGGCGGGGTTCGCGGAATTTTCGAGCAGTACTTC; cdr3_aa: CAISGGVRGIFEQYF
cdr3_length: 14; j_call: TRBJ2-7; d_call: -; clone_size: -; v_call: TRBV13; cdr3_nt: TGTGCCAGCAGCCTCGGGGTGGGGAACTACGAGCAGTACTTC; cdr3_aa: CASSLGVGNYEQYF
cdr3_length: 15; j_call: TRBJ2-5; d_call: -; clone_size: many; v_call: TRBV25-1; cdr3_nt: TGTGCCAGCAGTGAATCGTCAAGGGTACAAGAGACCCAGTACTTC; cdr3_aa: CASSESSRVQETQYF
cdr3_length: 12; j_call: TRBJ2-1; d_call: -; clone_size: -; v_call: TRBV28; cdr3_nt: TGTGCCAGCGGACTTAGGGACAATGAGCAGTTCTTC; cdr3_aa: CASGLRDNEQFF
cdr3_length: 14; j_call: TRBJ2-5; d_call: -; clone_size: -; v_call: TRBV5-1; cdr3_nt: TGCGCCAGCAGCTTGGGAGCACGACAGGAGACCCAGTACTTC; cdr3_aa: CASSLGARQETQYF
cdr3_length: 12; j_call: TRBJ2-5; d_call: -; clone_size: -; v_call: TRBV10-2; cdr3_nt: TGCGCCAGCAGACCCGGGAGCGGGACCCAGTACTTC; cdr3_aa: CASRPGSGTQYF
cdr3_length: 16; j_call: TRBJ2-3; d_call: TRBD1; clone_size: few; v_call: TRBV25-1; cdr3_nt: TGTGCCAGCAGTGAATTTCAGGGACAGGGGACAGATACGCAGTATTTT; cdr3_aa: CASSEFQGQGTDTQYF
cdr3_length: 13; j_call: TRBJ2-3; d_call: -; clone_size: -; v_call: TRBV27; cdr3_nt: TGTGCCAGCAGTTTGCTAGAAGCAGATACGCAGTATTTT; cdr3_aa: CASSLLEADTQYF